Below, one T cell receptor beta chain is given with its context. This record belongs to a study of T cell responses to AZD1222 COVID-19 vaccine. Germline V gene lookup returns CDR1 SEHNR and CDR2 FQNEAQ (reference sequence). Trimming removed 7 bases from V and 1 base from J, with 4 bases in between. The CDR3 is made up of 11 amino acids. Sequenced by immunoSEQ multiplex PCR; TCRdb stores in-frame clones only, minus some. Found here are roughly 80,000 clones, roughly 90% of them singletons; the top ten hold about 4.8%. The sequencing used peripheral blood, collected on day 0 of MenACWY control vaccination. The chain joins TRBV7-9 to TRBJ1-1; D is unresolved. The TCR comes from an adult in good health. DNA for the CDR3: TGTGCCAGCAAGTGGAACACTGAAGCTTTCTTT. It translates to CASKWNTEAFF.